This TCR beta chain was found in a study of tumor-infiltrating lymphocytes in primary liver carcinoma. Looking at the study overall: Patients' primary liver carcinoma was surgically resected. Men as well as women, aged 30 to 69 years, made up the patients. In every tissue type, samples returned a similar yield of roughly 3.5 to 8 million productive TCRbeta reads.

Constant-region priming of around 490 ng total RNA yielded TCR beta cDNA. Researchers made the TCR beta libraries by running three nested multiplex PCR rounds with slightly modified ARM-PCR. Researchers ran the first two PCR rounds for approximately 10 cycles each with TRBV1-TRBV30 forward primers and a C-beta reverse primer. TCRdb independently ran MiXCR on the multiplex PCR reads; one entry per CDR3 protein. The sample holds around 330,000 distinct CDR3 sequences, more than 55% seen once. Out of unsorted whole blood came the blood RNA, and germline DNA was extracted as well. This clonotype was found many times. This CDR3 is built from 14 residues. Trimming left V 1 base short and J 5 bases short, with 10 bases between.

The specimen was peripheral blood. V is TRBV12-3 or TRBV12-4 and J is TRBJ2-3; D unresolved. The source is a woman aged 25 to 45 with primary liver carcinoma and hepatitis B virus infection. The CDR3 region has the DNA TGTGCCAGCAGTTTAGGAAGTATGAAAGATACGCAGTATTTT. Its translation is CASSLGSMKDTQYF.